The 6 T cell receptor beta chains given below trace back to one sample, sequenced in a study of identical twins. TCRdb redid the calling of the 5' RACE reads with MiXCR, one entry per CDR3 protein. The sample has 1.5 million to 2 million distinct CDR3 sequences, around 33% seen once. Sequencing was performed on cord blood. The receptors come from a newborn girl in good health.

J is TRBJ1-1 and V is TRBV7-2; D not resolved. The ends were cut back, 1 base at V and 0 bases at J, with 12 bases in the middle. Germline CDR1 is SGHTA and CDR2 is FQGNSA. The CDR3 sequence is 16 residues long. The CDR3 spells CASSLVAGSMNTEAFF. CDR3 in DNA: TGTGCCAGCAGCTTAGTGGCAGGTTCTATGAACACTGAAGCTTTCTTT.

V gene TRBV19 combines with J gene TRBJ2-7, with D perhaps matching TRBD1 (6 bases). Per the germline V gene, CDR1 is LNHDA and CDR2 is SQIVND (reference sequence). V was clipped by 2 bases and J by 0 bases, with 11 bases between them. The CDR3 spans 15 residues. The CDR3 bases are TGTGCCAGTAGTATACTGGGGGCGTCCTCCTACGAGCAGTACTTC. Its translation is CASSILGASSYEQYF.

V is TRBV24-1 and J is TRBJ2-1; 13 nucleotides line up with TRBD2. The germline gives CDR1 KGHDR, CDR2 SFDVKD. This CDR3 contains 16 residues. V shed 5 bases and J 6 bases; nucleotides not matched to a gene: 6. The CDR3 spells CATSATGTSGINEQFF. In nucleotides, the CDR3 is TGTGCCACCAGTGCAACGGGGACTAGCGGGATCAATGAGCAGTTCTTC.

The chain links TRBV12-3 or TRBV12-4 to TRBJ2-1; D possibly matches TRBD1 or TRBD2 (5 bases each). The tail of the sequence fits TRBJ2-7 better, so the J call may be wrong. This CDR3 region has 14 residues. The CDR3 DNA follows: TGTGCCAGCAGTTTACGGGACCTCTACAATGAGCAGTACTTC. Its translation is CASSLRDLYNEQYF.

The rearrangement uses TRBV3-1 and TRBJ2-1, with D hard to call. The CDR3 has 11 residues. From germline, CDR1 is LGHDT and CDR2 YNNKEL (reference sequence). The V and J ends lost 2 bases and 8 bases respectively, with 4 bases between them. CDR3 coding DNA: TGTGCCAGCAGCCAACGTCATGAGCAGTTCTTC. Protein sequence: CASSQRHEQFF.

This clonotype occurred a few times. The J gene is TRBJ2-5, the V gene TRBV10-3; 10 bases map to TRBD2. V gave up 6 bases and J gave up 5 bases; unmatched junction bases: 12. This CDR3 contains 16 residues. The germline CDR1 and CDR2 sequences are ENHRY and SYGVKD. DNA of the CDR3: TGTGCCATCAGCTGGAAATTAGTAGCGGGAGGTGAGACCCAGTACTTC. Translated, it gives CAISWKLVAGGETQYF.